The 24 T cell receptor beta chains presented below share a single source sample, sequenced in a study of early T cells in non-severe SARS-CoV-2 infection. Using its own MiXCR run on the 5' RACE reads, TCRdb lists one record per CDR3 protein. The data hold 70,000 to 85,000 distinct CDR3 sequences, with 9% to 15% observed a single time. The sequenced sample was whole blood. These receptors originate from an adult who was a healthcare worker with PCR-confirmed SARS-CoV-2 infection or an uninfected control (not recorded which).

The V and J genes are TRBV12-3 or TRBV12-4 and TRBJ2-1; TRBD2 aligns across 8 bases. The CDR3 spans 15 residues. Trimming cost V 1 base and J 7 bases; bases outside gene matches: 6. The CDR3 reads CASSLGGTRGNEQFF. The CDR3, as DNA: TGTGCCAGCAGTTTAGGGGGGACTAGAGGTAATGAGCAGTTCTTC.

The chain employs TRBV6-2 or TRBV6-3 and TRBJ1-1; possibly TRBD1 for D (5 bases). V was cut by 6 bases and J by 2 bases, with 13 bases left in between. Germline lookup yields CDR1 MNHEY and CDR2 SVGEGT. The CDR3 spans 14 residues. CDR3 DNA sequence: TGTGCCAGCAGGAGAGCAGGGTTCAACACTGAAGCTTTCTTT. It yields the protein CASRRAGFNTEAFF.

The chain uses TRBV11-2 and TRBJ2-3, with D hard to call. Germline V gene sequence: CDR1 SGHAT, CDR2 FQNNGV. CDR3 length equals 13 residues. Between the trimmed V and J ends, which lost 5 bases and 6 bases, there was a span of 12 bases. The chain's CDR3 is CASSPNPWDTQYF. The DNA for the CDR3 is TGTGCCAGCAGCCCCAATCCTTGGGATACGCAGTATTTT.

V usage is TRBV19 and J usage is TRBJ1-4; the match to TRBD1 covers 10 bases. This CDR3 contains 14 residues. Trimming cost V 9 bases and J 10 bases; bases outside gene matches: 11. Germline V gene data show CDR1 as LNHDA and CDR2 as SQIVND (reference sequence). The CDR3, as DNA: TGTGCCAGCGCACCGGGACAGGGGAGTGGAAAACTGTTTTTT. As protein: CASAPGQGSGKLFF.

The rearrangement links TRBV20-1 to TRBJ2-7, with 12 bases aligning to TRBD2. Germline V lookup: CDR1 DFQATT, CDR2 SNEGSKA (reference sequence). The CDR3 extends over 13 amino acids. The ends lost 6 bases at V and 3 bases at J; junction bases unmatched: 3. The CDR3 region has the DNA TGCAGTGCGAGGACTAGCGGGGTCTACGAGCAGTACTTC. Its protein is CSARTSGVYEQYF.

V and J are TRBV4-1 and TRBJ2-2; 10 bases line up with TRBD2. In germline, CDR1 is MGHRA, CDR2 YSYEKL. The CDR3 is made up of 18 amino acids. The V segment lost 0 bases and the J segment 6 bases; nucleotides outside the gene matches: 10. CDR3 loop: CASSQEHPSSGRAGELFF. The DNA for the CDR3 is TGCGCCAGCAGCCAAGAACATCCGTCCAGCGGGAGGGCCGGGGAGCTGTTTTTT.

This clonotype was found a few times. The J gene is TRBJ2-5, the V gene TRBV7-9, with D tentatively TRBD1 or TRBD2 (5 bases each). The germline V gene has CDR1 SEHNR and CDR2 FQNEAQ (reference sequence). V was clipped by 5 bases and J by 5 bases, with 18 bases between them. The CDR3 has 15 amino acids. In DNA, the CDR3 is TGTGCCAGCAGCCTCGATCAAGGGGAGCACGAGACCCAGTACTTC. Translating gives CASSLDQGEHETQYF.

This clonotype was found a few times. The chain couples TRBV6-5 to TRBJ2-3, with 7 positions matching TRBD1. The junction had 7 bases not matched to a gene; V was cut back by 7 bases and J by 3 bases. CDR1 is MNHEY and CDR2 is SVGAGI in the germline V gene. CDR3 length: 14 residues. The CDR3 loop reads CASTLGQPTDTQYF. The CDR3 DNA is TGTGCCAGCACCTTGGGACAGCCAACAGATACGCAGTATTTT.

The rearrangement joins TRBV4-2 to TRBJ1-5; D gene uncertain. The CDR3 sequence is 13 residues long. The germline CDR1 and CDR2 sequences are LGHNA and YNFKEQ. V was trimmed by 10 bases and J by 2 bases, leaving 12 bases between them. The CDR3 DNA follows: TGTGCCATGTCCTCGCAGGGCAATCAGCCCCAGCATTTT. Its protein is CAMSSQGNQPQHF.

The chain employs TRBV11-2 and TRBJ2-7, with D possibly matching TRBD2 (7 bases). CDR1 is SGHAT and CDR2 is FQNNGV in the germline V gene. This CDR3 has 16 residues. The V end was cut by 2 bases, the J end by 5 bases, with 19 bases between. The CDR3 bases are TGTGCCAGCAGCTTAAGGGGGGGCCAAATCGTGAACGAGCAGTACTTC. It is translated as CASSLRGGQIVNEQYF.

This clonotype has just a few counts. This chain joins TRBV11-2 and TRBJ2-5; D perhaps matches TRBD2 (5 bases). With 1 base removed from V and 1 base from J, the gap between germline ends came to 10 bases. Germline values: CDR1 SGHAT, CDR2 FQNNGV. The CDR3 contains 15 residues. The CDR3 spells CASSLGGLIQETQYF. CDR3 in DNA: TGTGCCAGCAGCTTAGGAGGGTTGATCCAAGAGACCCAGTACTTC.

This clonotype was observed a handful of times. The chain is built from TRBV18 and TRBJ2-4; TRBD1 agrees at 12 bases. J was trimmed by 2 bases and V by 2 bases; bases with no gene match: 4. From germline, CDR1 is KGHSH and CDR2 LQKENI. The CDR3 totals 17 residues. CDR3 coding DNA: TGTGCCAGCTCACCAACGGGACAGGGGGCGTCCAAAAACATTCAGTACTTC. Its protein product is CASSPTGQGASKNIQYF.

This clonotype came up many times. The chain couples TRBV28 to TRBJ2-1, with D perhaps being TRBD1 or TRBD2 (5 bases each). This CDR3 contains 10 residues. Trimming left V 8 bases short and J 8 bases short, with 7 bases between. Germline CDR1 is MDHEN and CDR2 is SYDVKM. In nucleotides, the CDR3 is TGTGCCAGCGGGGGTGATGAGCAGTTCTTC. It encodes CASGGDEQFF.

This clonotype appeared many times. The gene calls are TRBV5-4 and TRBJ2-6; 14 bases agree with TRBD2. The trim removed 4 bases at V and 2 bases at J, leaving 11 bases unmatched. Germline loops: CDR1 SGHNT, CDR2 YYREEE (reference sequence). There are 20 residues in the CDR3. The CDR3 region has the DNA TGTGCCAGCAGCCGTGGACTAGCGGGAGGTCTAAACGCTGGGGCCAACGTCCTGACTTTC. Protein product: CASSRGLAGGLNAGANVLTF.

The V gene is TRBV20-1, the J gene TRBJ2-5; TRBD2 matches 13 bases. The CDR3 extends over 18 amino acids. CDR1 DFQATT and CDR2 SNEGSKA come from the germline V gene (reference sequence). Unmatched junction bases numbered 15, after V lost 2 bases and J lost 6 bases. For the CDR3, the DNA is TGCAGTGCTAGATCTCCGGGACTAGCGGGGCTCAGAGTAAAGACCCAGTACTTC. It is translated as CSARSPGLAGLRVKTQYF.

This clonotype was recorded many times. V usage is TRBV7-9 and J usage is TRBJ2-5; tentative D call: TRBD2 (6 bases). The germline V gene has CDR1 SEHNR and CDR2 FQNEAQ (reference sequence). The germline V and J ends were trimmed by 2 bases and 1 base, with 8 bases remaining between them. The CDR3 spans 14 residues. The CDR3 reads CASSLIAVQETQYF. The CDR3 nucleotides read TGTGCCAGCAGCTTAATAGCGGTCCAAGAGACCCAGTACTTC.

In DNA form, the CDR3 reads TGCGCCAGCAGCTTCGGACTAGCGGGACCCTACGAGCAGTACTTC. Residues: CASSFGLAGPYEQYF. V is TRBV5-1 and J is TRBJ2-7; 12 bases map to TRBD2. This CDR3 contains 15 residues. Germline V lookup: CDR1 SGHRS, CDR2 YFSETQ. Trimming took 2 bases from V and 2 from J; bases not matched to a gene: 2.

The rearrangement uses TRBV5-4 and TRBJ2-1; 7 nucleotides align to TRBD2. The CDR3 is 16 residues long. The germline gives CDR1 SGHNT, CDR2 YYREEE (reference sequence). The V gene end was trimmed by 6 bases and the J gene end by 2 bases; junction bases not matched to a gene: 11. The CDR3 DNA reads TGTGCCAGCACCCGAGAAGGGACTACTACCTACAATGAGCAGTTCTTC. It specifies CASTREGTTTYNEQFF.

The chain uses TRBV24-1 and TRBJ2-7; no clear D. The CDR3 is 13 residues long. Trimming removed 4 bases at V and 6 bases at J, with 12 bases between. Looked up from germline, CDR1 is KGHDR and CDR2 is SFDVKD. Here the CDR3 reads CATSDRSLGEQYF. CDR3 DNA sequence: TGTGCCACCAGTGACCGTAGTCTCGGCGAGCAGTACTTC.

This clonotype turned up a few times. The chain has TRBV19 and TRBJ1-1; no clear D. The germline V gene has CDR1 LNHDA and CDR2 SQIVND (reference sequence). This CDR3 region has 12 residues. V lost 6 bases and J 2 bases, leaving 7 bases between the germline ends. This CDR3 reads CASRDFNTEAFF. The CDR3 region has the DNA TGTGCCAGTAGGGACTTTAACACTGAAGCTTTCTTT.

The rearrangement uses TRBV10-3 and TRBJ2-6; no clear D. The V gene lost 6 bases and the J gene lost 4 bases, with 10 bases spanning the gap. The CDR3 has 14 residues. Per germline, CDR1 ENHRY and CDR2 SYGVKD. CDR3 sequence: CAISTPEGANVLTF. In DNA, the CDR3 is TGTGCCATCAGCACACCGGAGGGGGCCAACGTCCTGACTTTC.

The V gene is TRBV9, the J gene TRBJ2-6; D remains unclear. The CDR3 loop spans 17 amino acids. V gave up 2 bases and J gave up 2 bases, with 14 bases separating them. Germline values: CDR1 SGDLS, CDR2 YYNGEE. The CDR3 reads CASSVLPNLAGANVLTF. The CDR3 region has the DNA TGTGCCAGCAGCGTTCTTCCAAACCTCGCTGGGGCCAACGTCCTGACTTTC.

The chain carries TRBV2 and TRBJ2-1; 10 bases map to TRBD2. After removal of 6 bases from V and 5 bases from J, the junction contained 7 bases not matched to a gene. Germline V gene lookup returns CDR1 SNHLY and CDR2 FYNNEI. This CDR3 region has 15 residues. The CDR3 is CASRLEREGHNEQFF. The CDR3 nucleotides are TGTGCCAGCAGACTTGAGCGGGAGGGCCACAATGAGCAGTTCTTC.

This clonotype has more than one count but fewer than ten. V gene TRBV2 combines with J gene TRBJ1-2; TRBD1 matches 9 bases. This CDR3 region has 15 residues. Germline V gene sequence: CDR1 SNHLY, CDR2 FYNNEI. V shed 9 bases and J 7 bases; nucleotides not matched to a gene: 15. The CDR3 DNA sequence: TGTGCCAGGGGAGGACAGGGGCCGAACTCCTTTGGCTACACCTTC. This sequence encodes CARGGQGPNSFGYTF.